This T cell receptor (beta chain) was recovered during a study of shared clonotypes between healthy human individuals. The healthy adult donors were HIV-negative and reported no recent acute infections or vaccinations. Only one count was recorded for this clone. Its antigen remains unknown. Some clones are missing from TCRdb's copy, which holds only in-frame ones; the method was immunoSEQ multiplex PCR. The repertoire has roughly 500,000 clones, roughly 95% of them found once; the top ten carry roughly 0.06%. Study-wide findings and caveats: A handful of donors showed sharing of approximately 4.7% of naive CD4 clonotypes.

The ends were cut back, 2 bases at V and 7 bases at J, with 9 bases in the middle. Germline CDR1 KGHSH, CDR2 LQKENI. There are 13 residues in the CDR3. The chain uses TRBV18 and TRBJ2-1; no reliable D call. The clonotype originates from a woman aged 25 to 45 in good health. Sequenced sample: naive CD4+ T cells sorted from blood. Indicated subset: CD45RA+ positively selected. CDR3 sequence: CASSPVLGNEQFF. Here the CDR3 DNA reads TGTGCCAGCTCACCAGTTTTGGGGAATGAGCAGTTCTTC.